This TCR beta chain was recovered during a study of cytomegalovirus exposure and HLA in healthy donors. The study, taken as a whole, reports: TCR beta V- and J-gene trimming was later associated with a missense DCLRE1C variant.

The study ran its PCR with 60 Vbeta and 13 Jbeta primers. The table came from immunoSEQ multiplex PCR; TCRdb's copy has only in-frame clones and leaves some out. The sample records 110,000 to 150,000 clones, around 75% being singletons. V lost 5 bases, J lost 2 bases, and 7 bases stayed unmatched. Germline CDR1 and CDR2: SGHTA and FQGNSA. CDR3 size: 15 residues. Comments on this clone: The antigen is undetermined.

Sequenced: PBMCs. The V and J genes are TRBV7-2 and TRBJ2-7; TRBD1 matches 9 bases. This TCR was sampled from a man in his thirties or forties in good health and CMV-seronegative. CDR3 region: CASSVSGTGPYEQYF. For the CDR3, the DNA is TGTGCCAGCAGCGTCTCTGGGACAGGGCCCTACGAGCAGTACTTC.